A single T cell receptor beta chain is shown here with its context. The entry originates in a study of blood T cell repertoires in COVID-19. Overall study context: Samples taken during acute and convalescent COVID-19 were collected in the United States, Italy and Spain. In each case, the material was cDNA or gDNA derived from T cells, B-cell-depleted T cells, or PBMCs.

Authors' processing steps: Counts of nucleated cells, estimated from reference gene primer amplification, were obtained. Data came from immunoSEQ multiplex PCR; TCRdb stores just in-frame clones and leaves some out. V and J calls and clone size are as listed in that table; D and trimming were resolved from the DNA. The sample includes some 300,000 clones, 85% to 90% seen only once; the top ten take roughly 1%. Patients from Seattle were sampled longitudinally, starting during active infection. This clonotype originated in a woman aged 40 to 55 with COVID-19, enrolled during active disease. The specimen sequenced was peripheral blood.

The CDR3 DNA reads as TGTGCCAGCAGCGTACCCCTGGGCGGGGGCCACAATGAGCAGTTCTTC. Residues: CASSVPLGGGHNEQFF. The chain recombines TRBV9 with TRBJ2-1, with D possibly being TRBD2 (7 bases). V lost 1 base, J lost 5 bases, and 16 bases lay in between. The CDR3 sequence is 16 residues long. The V gene's germline CDR1 is SGDLS and CDR2 YYNGEE.